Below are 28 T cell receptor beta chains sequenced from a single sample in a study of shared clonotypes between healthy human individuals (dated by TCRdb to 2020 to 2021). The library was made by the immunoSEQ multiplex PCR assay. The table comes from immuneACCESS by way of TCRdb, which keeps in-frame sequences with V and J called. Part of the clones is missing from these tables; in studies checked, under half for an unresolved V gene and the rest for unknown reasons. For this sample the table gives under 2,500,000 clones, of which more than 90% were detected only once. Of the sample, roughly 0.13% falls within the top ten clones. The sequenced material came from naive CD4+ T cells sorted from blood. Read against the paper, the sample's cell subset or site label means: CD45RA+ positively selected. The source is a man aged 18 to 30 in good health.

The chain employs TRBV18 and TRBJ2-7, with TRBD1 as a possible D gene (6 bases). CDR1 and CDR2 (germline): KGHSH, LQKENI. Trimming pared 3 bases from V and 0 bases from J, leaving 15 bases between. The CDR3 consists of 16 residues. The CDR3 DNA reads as TGTGCCAGCTCACCTACGACAGGTACGAGCTCCTACGAGCAGTACTTC. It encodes CASSPTTGTSSYEQYF. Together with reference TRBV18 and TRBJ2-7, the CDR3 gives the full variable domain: NAGVMQNPRHLVRRRGQEARLRCSPMKGHSHVYWYRQLPEEGLKFMVYLQKENIIDESGMPKERFSAEFPKEGPSILRIQQVVRGDSAAYFCASSPTTGTSSYEQYFGPGTRLTVT.

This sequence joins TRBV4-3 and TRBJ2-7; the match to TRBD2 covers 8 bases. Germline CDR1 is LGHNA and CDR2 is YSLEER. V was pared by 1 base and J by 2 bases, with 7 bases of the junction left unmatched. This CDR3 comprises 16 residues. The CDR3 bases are TGCGCCAGCAGCCAAGTGGCCGGGACTAGGGCCTACGAGCAGTACTTC. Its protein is CASSQVAGTRAYEQYF.

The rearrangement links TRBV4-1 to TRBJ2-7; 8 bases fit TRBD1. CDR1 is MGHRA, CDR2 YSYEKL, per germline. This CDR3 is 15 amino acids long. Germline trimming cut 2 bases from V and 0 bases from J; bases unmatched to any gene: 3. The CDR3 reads CASSQQGADSYEQYF. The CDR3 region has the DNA TGCGCCAGCAGCCAACAGGGGGCGGACTCCTACGAGCAGTACTTC.

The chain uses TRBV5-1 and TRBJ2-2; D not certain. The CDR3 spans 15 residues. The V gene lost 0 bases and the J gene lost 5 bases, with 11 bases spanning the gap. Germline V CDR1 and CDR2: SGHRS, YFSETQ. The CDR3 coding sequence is TGCGCCAGCAGCTTGGAGGGTTGGGAAACCGGGGAGCTGTTTTTT. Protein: CASSLEGWETGELFF.

This CDR3 is CASSPAVAAQGEQYF. CDR3 DNA: TGTGCCAGCTCACCAGCCGTGGCAGCCCAGGGCGAGCAGTACTTC. The chain recombines TRBV18 with TRBJ2-7; the D gene is possibly TRBD1 (5 bases). CDR3 length: 15 amino acids. The V gene lost 2 bases and the J gene lost 6 bases, with 17 bases spanning the gap. Germline CDR1 reads KGHSH; CDR2 reads LQKENI. Variable domain in full (rest from reference TRBV18 and TRBJ2-7): NAGVMQNPRHLVRRRGQEARLRCSPMKGHSHVYWYRQLPEEGLKFMVYLQKENIIDESGMPKERFSAEFPKEGPSILRIQQVVRGDSAAYFCASSPAVAAQGEQYFGPGTRLTVT.

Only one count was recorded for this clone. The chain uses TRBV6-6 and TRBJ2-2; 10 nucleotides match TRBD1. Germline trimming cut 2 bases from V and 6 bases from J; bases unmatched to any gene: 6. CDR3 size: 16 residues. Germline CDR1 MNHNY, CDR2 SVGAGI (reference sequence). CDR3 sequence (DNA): TGTGCCAGCAGTTACGGGGGACAGGGGTCTGCCGGGGAGCTGTTTTTT. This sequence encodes CASSYGGQGSAGELFF.

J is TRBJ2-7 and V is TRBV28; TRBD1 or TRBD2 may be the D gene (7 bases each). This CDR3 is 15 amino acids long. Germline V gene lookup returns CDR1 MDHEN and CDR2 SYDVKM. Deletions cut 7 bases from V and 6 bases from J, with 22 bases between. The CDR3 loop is CASTLQGGTSGEQYF. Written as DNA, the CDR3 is TGTGCCAGCACCCTCCAGGGGGGGACTTCCGGCGAGCAGTACTTC. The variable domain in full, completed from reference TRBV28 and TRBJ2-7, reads DVKVTQSSRYLVKRTGEKVFLECVQDMDHENMFWYRQDPGLGLRLIYFSYDVKMKEKGDIPEGYSVSREKKERFSLILESASTNQTSMYLCASTLQGGTSGEQYFGPGTRLTVT.

In DNA, the CDR3 is TGCGCCAGCAGCTTGATAGATGAAAGCACAGATACGCAGTATTTT. This gives the protein CASSLIDESTDTQYF. The chain combines TRBV5-1 with TRBJ2-3; no reliable D call. Trimming stripped 1 base from V and 0 bases from J, with 9 bases between. The CDR3 totals 15 residues. Germline V lookup: CDR1 SGHRS, CDR2 YFSETQ.

DNA for the CDR3: TGTGCCAGCAGCTTTGACGGGAATGAGCAGTTCTTC. This gives the protein CASSFDGNEQFF. V is TRBV12-1 and J is TRBJ2-1; TRBD2 is the table's D call and was not checked against the DNA. TRBV12-1 is tagged as a pseudogene. This CDR3 is built from 12 residues.

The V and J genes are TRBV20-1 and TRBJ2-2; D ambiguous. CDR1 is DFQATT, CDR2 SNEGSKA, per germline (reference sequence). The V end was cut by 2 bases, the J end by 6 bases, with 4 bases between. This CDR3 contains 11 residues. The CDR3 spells CSARSPGELFF. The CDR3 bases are TGCAGTGCTAGATCCCCCGGGGAGCTGTTTTTT.

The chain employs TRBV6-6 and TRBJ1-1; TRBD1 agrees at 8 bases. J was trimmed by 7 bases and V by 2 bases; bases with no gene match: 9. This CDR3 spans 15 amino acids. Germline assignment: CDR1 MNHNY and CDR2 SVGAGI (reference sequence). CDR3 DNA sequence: TGTGCCAGCAGTTACCACGACAGGGGCACGGGTGAAGCTTTCTTT. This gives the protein CASSYHDRGTGEAFF.

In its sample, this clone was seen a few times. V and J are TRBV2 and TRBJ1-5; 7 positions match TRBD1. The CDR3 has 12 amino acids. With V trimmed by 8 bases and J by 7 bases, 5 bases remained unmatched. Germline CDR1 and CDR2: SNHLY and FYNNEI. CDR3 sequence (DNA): TGTGCCAGCCGGGACAGCGGACAGCCCCAGCATTTT. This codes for CASRDSGQPQHF.

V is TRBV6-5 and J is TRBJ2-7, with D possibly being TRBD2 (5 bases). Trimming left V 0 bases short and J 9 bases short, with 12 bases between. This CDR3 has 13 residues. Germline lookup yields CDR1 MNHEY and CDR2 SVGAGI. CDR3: CASSYSRQEAQYF. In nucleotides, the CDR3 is TGTGCCAGCAGTTACTCGCGGCAGGAGGCGCAGTACTTC.

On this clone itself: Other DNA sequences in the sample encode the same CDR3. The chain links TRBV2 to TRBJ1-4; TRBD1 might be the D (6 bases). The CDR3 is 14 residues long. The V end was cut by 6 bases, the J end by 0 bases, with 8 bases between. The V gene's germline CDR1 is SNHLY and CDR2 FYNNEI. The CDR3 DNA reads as TGTGCCAGCAGCAGACAGGCAACTAATGAAAAACTGTTTTTT. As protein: CASSRQATNEKLFF.

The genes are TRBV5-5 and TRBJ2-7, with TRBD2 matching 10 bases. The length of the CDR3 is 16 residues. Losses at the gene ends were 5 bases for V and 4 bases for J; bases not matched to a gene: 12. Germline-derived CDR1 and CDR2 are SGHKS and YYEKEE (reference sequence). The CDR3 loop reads CASSPEASGSGYEQYF. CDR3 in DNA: TGTGCCAGCAGTCCAGAGGCTAGCGGGAGTGGGTACGAGCAGTACTTC.

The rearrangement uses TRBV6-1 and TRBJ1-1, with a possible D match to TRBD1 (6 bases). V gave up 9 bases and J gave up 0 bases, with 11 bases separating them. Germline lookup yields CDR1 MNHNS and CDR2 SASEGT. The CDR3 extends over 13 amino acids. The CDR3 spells CASKTGLNTEAFF. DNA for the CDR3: TGTGCCAGTAAAACAGGGTTGAACACTGAAGCTTTCTTT.

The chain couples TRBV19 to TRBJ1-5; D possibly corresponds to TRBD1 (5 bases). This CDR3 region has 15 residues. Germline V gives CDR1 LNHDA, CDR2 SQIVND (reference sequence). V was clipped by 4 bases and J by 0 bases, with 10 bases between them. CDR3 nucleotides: TGTGCCAGTAGTACAAACAGGTATAGCAATCAGCCCCAGCATTTT. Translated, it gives CASSTNRYSNQPQHF.

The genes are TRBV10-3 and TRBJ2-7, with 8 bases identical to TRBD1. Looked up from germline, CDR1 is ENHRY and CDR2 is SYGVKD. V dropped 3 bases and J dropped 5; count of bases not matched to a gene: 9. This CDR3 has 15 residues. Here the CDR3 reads CAISDGSGQGNEQYF. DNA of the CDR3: TGTGCCATCAGTGACGGATCCGGACAGGGCAACGAGCAGTACTTC.

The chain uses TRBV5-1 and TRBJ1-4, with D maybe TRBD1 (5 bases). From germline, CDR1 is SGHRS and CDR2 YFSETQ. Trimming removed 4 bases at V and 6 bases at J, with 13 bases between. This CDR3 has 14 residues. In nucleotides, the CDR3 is TGCGCCAGCAGCGTAGGGGCGGTCGATGAAAAACTGTTTTTT. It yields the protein CASSVGAVDEKLFF.

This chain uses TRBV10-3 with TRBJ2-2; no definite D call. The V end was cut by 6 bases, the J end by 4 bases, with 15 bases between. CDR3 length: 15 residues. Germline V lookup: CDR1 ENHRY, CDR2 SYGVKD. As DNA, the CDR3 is TGTGCCATCAGCGCCGGGTCACAGATCACCGGGGAGCTGTTTTTT. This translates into CAISAGSQITGELFF.

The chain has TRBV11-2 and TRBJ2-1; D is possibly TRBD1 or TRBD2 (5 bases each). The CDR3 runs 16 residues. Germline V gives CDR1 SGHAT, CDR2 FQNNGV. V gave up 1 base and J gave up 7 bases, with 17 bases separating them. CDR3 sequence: CASSLVKGDLSNEQFF. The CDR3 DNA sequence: TGTGCCAGCAGCTTAGTTAAAGGGGACCTTTCGAATGAGCAGTTCTTC.

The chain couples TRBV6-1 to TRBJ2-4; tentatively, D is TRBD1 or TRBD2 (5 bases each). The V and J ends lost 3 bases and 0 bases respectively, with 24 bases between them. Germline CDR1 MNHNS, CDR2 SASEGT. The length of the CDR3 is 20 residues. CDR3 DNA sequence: TGTGCCAGCAGTGAGATGAACGGGGCAGTGGTCGATTTAGCCAAAAACATTCAGTACTTC. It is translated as CASSEMNGAVVDLAKNIQYF.

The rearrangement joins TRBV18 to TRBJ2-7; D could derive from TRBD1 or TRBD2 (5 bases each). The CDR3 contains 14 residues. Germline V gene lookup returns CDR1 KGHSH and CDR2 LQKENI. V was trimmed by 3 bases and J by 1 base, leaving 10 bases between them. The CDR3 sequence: CASSPGAQSYEQYF. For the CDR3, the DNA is TGTGCCAGCTCACCCGGGGCGCAATCCTACGAGCAGTACTTC. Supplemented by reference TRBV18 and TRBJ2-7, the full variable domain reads NAGVMQNPRHLVRRRGQEARLRCSPMKGHSHVYWYRQLPEEGLKFMVYLQKENIIDESGMPKERFSAEFPKEGPSILRIQQVVRGDSAAYFCASSPGAQSYEQYFGPGTRLTVT.

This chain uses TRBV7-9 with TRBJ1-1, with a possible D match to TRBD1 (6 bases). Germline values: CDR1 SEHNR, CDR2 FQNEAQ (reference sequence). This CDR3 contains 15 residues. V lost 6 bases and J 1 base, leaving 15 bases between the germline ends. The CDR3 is CASRDAGVGNTEAFF. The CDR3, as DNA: TGTGCCAGCAGGGACGCAGGGGTCGGGAACACTGAAGCTTTCTTT. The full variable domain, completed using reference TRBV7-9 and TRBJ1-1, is DTGVSQNPRHKITKRGQNVTFRCDPISEHNRLYWYRQTLGQGPEFLTYFQNEAQLEKSRLLSDRFSAERPKGSFSTLEIQRTEQGDSAMYLCASRDAGVGNTEAFFGQGTRLTVV.

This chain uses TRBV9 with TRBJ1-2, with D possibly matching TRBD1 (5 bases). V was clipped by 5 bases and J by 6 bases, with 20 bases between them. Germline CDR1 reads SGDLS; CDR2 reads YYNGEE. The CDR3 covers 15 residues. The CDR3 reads CASRRSGDRWDGYTF. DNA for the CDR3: TGTGCCAGCAGACGGTCGGGGGATCGATGGGATGGCTACACCTTC.

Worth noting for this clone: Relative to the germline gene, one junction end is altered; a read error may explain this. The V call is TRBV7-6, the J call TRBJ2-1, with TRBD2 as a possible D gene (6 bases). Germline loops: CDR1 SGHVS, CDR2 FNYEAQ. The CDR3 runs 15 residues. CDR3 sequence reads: CASSLAWGVDNEQFF. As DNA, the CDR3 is TGTGCCAGCAGCCTAGCGTGGGGGGTCGACAATGAGCAGTTCTTC. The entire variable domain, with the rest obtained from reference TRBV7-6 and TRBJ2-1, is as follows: GAGVSQSPRYKVTKRGQDVALRCDPISGHVSLYWYRQALGQGPEFLTYFNYEAQQDKSGLPNDRFSAERPEGSISTLTIQRTEQRDSAMYRCASSLAWGVDNEQFFGPGTRLTVL.

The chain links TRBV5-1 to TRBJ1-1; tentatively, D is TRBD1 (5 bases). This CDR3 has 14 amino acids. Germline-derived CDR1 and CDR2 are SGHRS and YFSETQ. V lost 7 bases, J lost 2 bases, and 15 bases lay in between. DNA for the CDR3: TGCGCCAGCGCCCAGTCCGGGACCAACACTGAAGCTTTCTTT. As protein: CASAQSGTNTEAFF.

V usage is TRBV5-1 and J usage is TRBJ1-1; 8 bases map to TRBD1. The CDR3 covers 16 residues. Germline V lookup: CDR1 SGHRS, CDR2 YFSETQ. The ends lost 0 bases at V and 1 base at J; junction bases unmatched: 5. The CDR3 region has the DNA TGCGCCAGCAGCTTGGGTTTGGGGACAGGGAACACTGAAGCTTTCTTT. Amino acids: CASSLGLGTGNTEAFF.